The 14 T cell receptor beta chains listed next were all sequenced from one sample in a study of blood T cells in healthy people across ages. Sample-barcoded 5' priming and a J-beta primer mix drove a second PCR of about 6 to 12 cycles. TCRdb re-called the 5' RACE reads through MiXCR, storing one row per CDR3 protein. This table has 1.5 million to 2 million distinct CDR3 sequences, 28% appearing once. The material sequenced was blood. Receptors were obtained from a woman between 25 and 40 years old in good health.

V and J are TRBV7-6 and TRBJ2-3; D may be TRBD1 or TRBD2 (5 bases each). Trimming shortened V by 2 bases and J by 0 bases, and 15 bases separated the two germline ends. Per the germline V gene, CDR1 is SGHVS and CDR2 is FNYEAQ. The CDR3 runs to 17 residues. The CDR3 is CASSLFQGVTSTDTQYF. The CDR3 DNA reads as TGTGCCAGCAGCTTATTTCAGGGAGTTACTAGCACAGATACGCAGTATTTT.

This clonotype was found a few times. The chain employs TRBV12-3 or TRBV12-4 and TRBJ2-1, with TRBD1 matching over 7 bases. J was trimmed by 9 bases and V by 6 bases; bases with no gene match: 8. The CDR3 is 13 residues long. The CDR3 here is CASRLDRPFEQFF. DNA of the CDR3: TGTGCCAGCAGACTGGACAGGCCTTTTGAGCAGTTCTTC.

On this clonotype itself: Just one base apart from a much larger clone, this may be a read error. This chain joins TRBV12-3 or TRBV12-4 and TRBJ2-7; 7 bases match TRBD2. V was clipped by 7 bases and J by 7 bases; unmatched bases: 16. This CDR3 is built from 15 residues. The CDR3 region is CASTQRSVAGNEQYF. CDR3 sequence (DNA): TGTGCCAGCACCCAACGTAGCGTAGCGGGCAATGAGCAGTACTTC.

The DNA for the CDR3 is TGTGCCATCAGTTTAGGTACTAATCAGCCCCAGCATTTT. This encodes CAISLGTNQPQHF. This chain links TRBV10-3 with TRBJ1-5; no firm D call. V lost 5 bases and J 4 bases, leaving 9 bases between the germline ends. The CDR3 is 13 amino acids. Looked up from germline, CDR1 is ENHRY and CDR2 is SYGVKD.

The genes are TRBV5-1 and TRBJ1-1; 10 bases are a match to TRBD1. The CDR3 consists of 15 residues. The V and J ends lost 4 bases and 6 bases, in that order; junction bases with no gene match: 9. From germline, CDR1 is SGHRS and CDR2 YFSETQ. This CDR3 reads CASSPDRGRVSEAFF. CDR3 DNA: TGCGCCAGCAGCCCAGACAGGGGGCGAGTATCTGAAGCTTTCTTT.

This clonotype has ten or more counts. One junction end does not reproduce the germline sequence, and a read error may be involved. The chain carries TRBV9 and TRBJ2-5; the match to TRBD2 covers 9 bases. Germline values: CDR1 SGDLS, CDR2 YYNGEE. The CDR3 covers 13 residues. The CDR3 nucleotides read TGCGCGTCGTCGGCGGGAGGGAGAGAGACCCAGTACTTC. Its protein product is CASSAGGRETQYF. The entire variable domain, with the rest obtained from reference TRBV9 and TRBJ2-5, is as follows: DSGVTQTPKHLITATGQRVTLRCSPRSGDLSVYWYQQSLDQGLQFLIQYYNGEERAKGNILERFSAQQFPDLHSELNLSSLELGDSALYFCASSAGGRETQYFGPGTRLLVL.

Of note for this clonotype: One junction end disagrees with the germline gene, perhaps due to a read error. The chain carries TRBV25-1 and TRBJ1-1, with D uncertain. CDR3 length: 13 amino acids. The germline V gene has CDR1 MGHDK and CDR2 SYGVNS. Written as DNA, the CDR3 is TGTGCCAGCAGCGAATACAGTGACACTGAAGCTTTCTTT. This gives the protein CASSEYSDTEAFF.

This clonotype was seen a few times. The junction does not match germline at one end; this may be a read error. The chain recombines TRBV3-1 with TRBJ2-2; D is ambiguous. The CDR3 contains 15 residues. CDR1 and CDR2 from the germline V gene are LGHDT and YNNKEL (reference sequence). As DNA, the CDR3 is TGTGCCAGCATCCAAGCCGGCCACAAGGACGGGGAGCTGTTTTTT. This translates into CASIQAGHKDGELFF.

The V call is TRBV6-5, the J call TRBJ2-3, with 8 bases identical to TRBD2. This CDR3 comprises 14 residues. With 8 bases clipped from V and 2 bases from J, the junction kept 6 bases outside the gene matches. Germline-derived CDR1 and CDR2 are MNHEY and SVGAGI. The CDR3 region has the DNA TGTGCCAGCTGTCGGGGGGGAACCACAGATACGCAGTATTTT. Translation: CASCRGGTTDTQYF.

Details on this clonotype: Mismatch with germline at one junction end may stem from a read error. The rearrangement links TRBV12-3 or TRBV12-4 to TRBJ2-7; 10 bases agree with TRBD1. This CDR3 has 15 residues. CDR3 in amino acids: CASRIRTGGPYEQDF. CDR3 coding DNA: TGTGCCAGCAGGATAAGGACAGGGGGGCCCTACGAGCAGGACTTC.

This sequence joins TRBV9 and TRBJ2-2; D may correspond to TRBD1 or TRBD2 (5 bases each). Germline V gene lookup returns CDR1 SGDLS and CDR2 YYNGEE. CDR3 length: 13 residues. V lost 9 bases and J lost 0, with 9 bases in between. CDR3 amino acids: CATRGPNTGELFF. The CDR3, as DNA: TGTGCCACGAGGGGTCCGAACACCGGGGAGCTGTTTTTT.

This clonotype was seen ten or more times. The chain joins TRBV20-1 to TRBJ2-1; D is ambiguous. Trimming cost V 6 bases and J 4 bases, with 19 bases left between them. Germline V CDR1 and CDR2: DFQATT, SNEGSKA (reference sequence). This CDR3 is 15 amino acids long. The CDR3 is CSAQSKGPAYNEQFF. The CDR3 coding sequence is TGCAGTGCCCAAAGCAAAGGACCCGCATACAATGAGCAGTTCTTC.

The CDR3, as DNA: TGCGCCAGCAGCCGGACAGGGGTGGTCGTCGAGCAGTACTTC. It translates to CASSRTGVVVEQYF. This rearrangement joins TRBV5-1 to TRBJ2-7, with 9 positions matching TRBD1. Trimming removed 4 bases from V and 6 bases from J; junction bases left unmatched: 8. This CDR3 is built from 14 residues. CDR1 and CDR2 from the germline V gene are SGHRS and YFSETQ. The full variable domain, rest sourced from reference TRBV5-1 and TRBJ2-7, is KAGVTQTPRYLIKTRGQQVTLSCSPISGHRSVSWYQQTPGQGLQFLFEYFSETQRNKGNFPGRFSGRQFSNSRSEMNVSTLELGDSALYLCASSRTGVVVEQYFGPGTRLTVT.

This chain uses TRBV5-1 with TRBJ2-2; D is undetermined. Germline V lookup: CDR1 SGHRS, CDR2 YFSETQ. V lost 0 bases to trimming and J lost 3 bases, with 6 bases between them. The CDR3 runs 14 residues. CDR3 in DNA: TGCGCCAGCAGCTTGGGTCTGGACACCGGGGAGCTGTTTTTT. This translates into CASSLGLDTGELFF.